The 17 T cell receptor beta chains listed next were all sequenced from one sample in a study of blood T cell repertoires in COVID-19. Data came from immunoSEQ multiplex PCR; TCRdb stores just in-frame clones and leaves some out. The table records about 210,000 clones, 82% of them present only once. The material sequenced was peripheral blood. The receptors derive from a woman aged 40 to 50 with acute or convalescent COVID-19.

The rearrangement links TRBV30 to TRBJ2-7, with TRBD2 matching over 8 bases. Germline lookup yields CDR1 GTSNPN and CDR2 SVGIG (reference sequence). J lost 2 bases, V lost 1 base, and 7 bases had no gene match. CDR3 size: 15 residues. CDR3: CAWSGGLGNAYEQYF. The CDR3 DNA is TGTGCCTGGAGTGGGGGACTAGGGAACGCCTACGAGCAGTACTTC.

The chain uses TRBV19 and TRBJ1-3; D unresolved. CDR3 length: 14 residues. Trimming pared 10 bases from V and 1 base from J, leaving 14 bases between. Germline V gives CDR1 LNHDA, CDR2 SQIVND (reference sequence). This CDR3 is CATLGSGSGNTIYF. The CDR3 region has the DNA TGTGCCACCCTTGGGAGTGGGTCTGGAAACACCATATATTTT.

This sequence joins TRBV9 and TRBJ2-7; 9 positions agree with TRBD2. Germline V gene sequence: CDR1 SGDLS, CDR2 YYNGEE. This CDR3 region has 17 residues. V lost 4 bases and J lost 3; bases outside the gene matches: 14. CDR3 region: CASSRRASGDVGYEQYF. In DNA, the CDR3 is TGTGCCAGCAGCAGACGCGCTAGCGGGGACGTGGGCTACGAGCAGTACTTC.

V is TRBV18 and J is TRBJ1-5; 7 nucleotides align to TRBD1. Germline CDR1 is KGHSH and CDR2 is LQKENI. The CDR3 spans 16 residues. Trimming cost V 6 bases and J 9 bases; bases outside gene matches: 17. CDR3 coding DNA: TGTGCCAGCTCCCAGACCGGGACAGTCTTCGGTAGGCCCCAGCATTTT. It translates to CASSQTGTVFGRPQHF.

The chain couples TRBV11-3 to TRBJ2-1, with 14 nucleotides matching TRBD2. Germline CDR1 SGHNT, CDR2 YENEEA. With V trimmed by 6 bases and J by 1 base, 11 bases remained unmatched. CDR3 length equals 19 residues. The CDR3 region is CASSPGTSGRSLSYNEQFF. The DNA of the CDR3 is TGTGCCAGCAGTCCCGGGACTAGCGGGAGAAGTTTGTCCTACAATGAGCAGTTCTTC.

This clone was counted only a few times. The chain carries TRBV19 and TRBJ2-7; 9 bases fit TRBD1. The CDR3 totals 15 residues. V lost 3 bases and J lost 4; bases outside the gene matches: 7. CDR1 and CDR2 (germline): LNHDA, SQIVND (reference sequence). Here the CDR3 reads CASSMNRGRMYEQYF. Here the CDR3 DNA reads TGTGCCAGTAGTATGAACAGGGGGCGCATGTACGAGCAGTACTTC.

In DNA, the CDR3 is TGTGCCAGTCGACAGGGGGGAGAGACCCAGTACTTC. The encoded protein is CASRQGGETQYF. The V gene is TRBV2, the J gene TRBJ2-5; TRBD1 matches at 9 bases. Germline V gene sequence: CDR1 SNHLY, CDR2 FYNNEI. Trimming removed 9 bases from V and 4 bases from J; junction bases left unmatched: 3. The length of the CDR3 is 12 residues.

J is TRBJ1-4 and V is TRBV20-1, with D hard to call. V gave up 3 bases and J gave up 5 bases, with 10 bases separating them. The germline gives CDR1 DFQATT, CDR2 SNEGSKA (reference sequence). The CDR3 runs to 13 residues. The CDR3 loop is CSASSESNEKLFF. The CDR3 region has the DNA TGCAGTGCTAGTTCCGAGTCCAATGAAAAACTGTTTTTT.

A few counts support this clone. The V call is TRBV5-6, the J call TRBJ1-2, with 7 bases matching TRBD1. The germline CDR1 and CDR2 sequences are SGHDT and YYEEEE. V trimming: 1 base; J trimming: 2 bases; junction bases outside the gene matches: 5. The CDR3 has 15 residues. In DNA, the CDR3 is TGTGCCAGCAGCTTGTACGACAGGGCGAACTATGGCTACACCTTC. Translating gives CASSLYDRANYGYTF.

The rearrangement links TRBV12-5 to TRBJ2-7; no reliable D call. Per the germline V gene, CDR1 is LGHNT and CDR2 is FRNRAP. The CDR3 loop spans 11 amino acids. Trimming left V 3 bases short and J 4 bases short, with 4 bases between. This CDR3 reads CASGFGYEQYF. CDR3 DNA sequence: TGTGCTAGTGGTTTCGGGTACGAGCAGTACTTC.

The chain joins TRBV2 to TRBJ2-1; D unclear. The CDR3 spans 13 residues. CDR1 and CDR2 from the germline V gene are SNHLY and FYNNEI. With 7 bases removed from V and 0 bases from J, the gap between germline ends came to 7 bases. CDR3 nucleotides: TGTGCCAGCACTCCGAGCTCCTACAATGAGCAGTTCTTC. It encodes CASTPSSYNEQFF.

V is TRBV6-2 or TRBV6-3 and J is TRBJ2-3; 8 bases are a match to TRBD2. The germline CDR1 and CDR2 sequences are MNHEY and SVGEGT. The V segment lost 0 bases and the J segment 8 bases; nucleotides outside the gene matches: 4. The CDR3 is 14 residues long. Here the CDR3 DNA reads TGTGCCAGCAGTTACTCGCGGGGGGCGGCTACGCAGTATTTT. It yields the protein CASSYSRGAATQYF.

The chain carries TRBV6-5 and TRBJ2-2; D is unresolved. The CDR3 runs 13 residues. Germline CDR1 and CDR2: MNHEY and SVGAGI. Trimming left V 0 bases short and J 4 bases short, with 3 bases between. CDR3 region: CASSYSATGELFF. CDR3 nucleotides: TGTGCCAGCAGTTACTCGGCCACCGGGGAGCTGTTTTTT.

The rearrangement links TRBV2 to TRBJ2-3; 8 bases align to TRBD2. The CDR3 is 14 residues long. V gave up 6 bases and J gave up 2 bases; unmatched junction bases: 4. The germline V gene has CDR1 SNHLY and CDR2 FYNNEI. This CDR3 is CASRKRGNTDTQYF. The CDR3 nucleotides read TGTGCCAGCAGGAAGCGGGGGAACACAGATACGCAGTATTTT.

The chain joins TRBV5-1 to TRBJ2-1; 8 nucleotides match TRBD1. CDR1 is SGHRS and CDR2 is YFSETQ in the germline V gene. Trimming took 4 bases from V and 3 from J; bases not matched to a gene: 3. The CDR3 has 14 amino acids. The CDR3 sequence: CASSGTGVYNEQFF. DNA of the CDR3: TGCGCCAGCAGCGGGACAGGCGTCTACAATGAGCAGTTCTTC. Together with reference TRBV5-1 and TRBJ2-1, the CDR3 gives the full variable domain: KAGVTQTPRYLIKTRGQQVTLSCSPISGHRSVSWYQQTPGQGLQFLFEYFSETQRNKGNFPGRFSGRQFSNSRSEMNVSTLELGDSALYLCASSGTGVYNEQFFGPGTRLTVL.

The V call is TRBV6-5, the J call TRBJ2-7, with D perhaps TRBD1 (6 bases). CDR1 MNHEY and CDR2 SVGAGI come from the germline V gene. The V end lost 6 bases, the J end lost 1 base, and 10 bases lay between the germline ends. The CDR3 contains 13 residues. CDR3 DNA sequence: TGTGCCAGCAGAAAACAGGGTTCCTACGAGCAGTACTTC. This translates into CASRKQGSYEQYF.

This chain uses TRBV27 with TRBJ2-3; 12 positions agree with TRBD2. Germline values: CDR1 MNHEY, CDR2 SMNVEV (reference sequence). V dropped 3 bases and J dropped 6; count of bases not matched to a gene: 1. The CDR3 is made up of 14 amino acids. CDR3 bases: TGTGCCAGCAGTTTTGGGACTAGCGGGGATACGCAGTATTTT. Translation: CASSFGTSGDTQYF.